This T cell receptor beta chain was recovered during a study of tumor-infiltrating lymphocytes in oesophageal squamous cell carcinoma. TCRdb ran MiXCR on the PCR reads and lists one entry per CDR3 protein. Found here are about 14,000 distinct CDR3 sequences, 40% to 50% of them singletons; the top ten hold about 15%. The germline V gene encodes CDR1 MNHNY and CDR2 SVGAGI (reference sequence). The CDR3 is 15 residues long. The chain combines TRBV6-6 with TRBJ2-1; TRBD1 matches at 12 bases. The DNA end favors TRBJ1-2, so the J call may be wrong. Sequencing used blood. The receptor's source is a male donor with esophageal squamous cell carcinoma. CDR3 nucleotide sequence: TGTGCCAGCAGTTACGGGACAGGGGGCATCTATGGCTACACCTTC. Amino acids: CASSYGTGGIYGYTF.